The subject of this entry is one T cell receptor (beta chain). Time point specified: newly diagnosed, previously untreated cHL patient sample. Measured with immunoSEQ multiplex PCR; TCRdb has only the in-frame clones, and not every one. This sample carries some 21,000 clones, roughly 94% of them seen once, and the ten largest clones take roughly 5%. Germline CDR1 reads SGHDN; CDR2 reads FVKESK. The CDR3 length is 12 residues. Trimming left V 4 bases short and J 4 bases short, with 8 bases between. This entry belongs to a study of PD-1 blockade in classical Hodgkin lymphoma. Input material: peripheral blood mononuclear cells (PBMCs). The receptor was derived from a human donor with classical Hodgkin lymphoma. V gene TRBV14 combines with J gene TRBJ2-7; D is uncertain. CDR3 sequence reads: CASSPSGYEQYF. DNA for the CDR3: TGTGCCAGCAGCCCGTCGGGTTACGAGCAGTACTTC.